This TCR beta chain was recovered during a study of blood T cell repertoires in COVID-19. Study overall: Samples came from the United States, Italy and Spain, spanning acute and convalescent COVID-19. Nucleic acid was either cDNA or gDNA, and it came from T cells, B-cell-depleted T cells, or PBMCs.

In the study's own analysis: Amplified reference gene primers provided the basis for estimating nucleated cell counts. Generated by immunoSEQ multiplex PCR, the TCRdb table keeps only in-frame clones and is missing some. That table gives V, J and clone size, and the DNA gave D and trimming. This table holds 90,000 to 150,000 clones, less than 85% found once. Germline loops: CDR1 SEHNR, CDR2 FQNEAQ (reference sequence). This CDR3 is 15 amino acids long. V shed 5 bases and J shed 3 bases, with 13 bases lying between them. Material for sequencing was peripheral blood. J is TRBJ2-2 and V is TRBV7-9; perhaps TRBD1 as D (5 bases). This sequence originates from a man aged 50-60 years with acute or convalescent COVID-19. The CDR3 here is CASSPGLSYTGELFF. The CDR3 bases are TGTGCCAGCAGCCCAGGGTTGTCGTACACCGGGGAGCTGTTTTTT.